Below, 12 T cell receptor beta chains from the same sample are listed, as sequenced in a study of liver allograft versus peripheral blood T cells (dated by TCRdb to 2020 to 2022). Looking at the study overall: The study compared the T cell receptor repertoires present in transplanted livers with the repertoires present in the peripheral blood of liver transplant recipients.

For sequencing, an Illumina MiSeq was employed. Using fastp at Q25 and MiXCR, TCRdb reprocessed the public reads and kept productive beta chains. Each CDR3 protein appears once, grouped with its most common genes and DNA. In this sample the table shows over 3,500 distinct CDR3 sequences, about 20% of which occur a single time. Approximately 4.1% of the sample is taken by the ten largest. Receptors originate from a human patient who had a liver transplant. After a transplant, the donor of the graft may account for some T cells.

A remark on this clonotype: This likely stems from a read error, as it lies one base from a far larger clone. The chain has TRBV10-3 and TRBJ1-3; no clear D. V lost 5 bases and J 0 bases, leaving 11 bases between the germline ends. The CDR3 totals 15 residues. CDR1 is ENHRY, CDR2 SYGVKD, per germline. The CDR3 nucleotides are TGTGCCATCAGTACGACCGCGACCTCTGGAAACACCATATATTTT. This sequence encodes CAISTTATSGNTIYF.

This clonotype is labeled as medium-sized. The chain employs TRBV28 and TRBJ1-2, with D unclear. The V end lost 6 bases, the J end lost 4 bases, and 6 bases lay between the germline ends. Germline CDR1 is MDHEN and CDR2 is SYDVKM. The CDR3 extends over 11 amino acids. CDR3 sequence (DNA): TGTGCCAGCAGCTGGGTCTATGGCTACACCTTC. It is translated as CASSWVYGYTF.

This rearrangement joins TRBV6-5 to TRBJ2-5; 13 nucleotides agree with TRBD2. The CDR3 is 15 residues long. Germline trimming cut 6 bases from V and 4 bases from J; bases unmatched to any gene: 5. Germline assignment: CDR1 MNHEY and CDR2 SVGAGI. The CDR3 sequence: CASSPLAGGPETQYF. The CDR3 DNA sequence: TGTGCCAGCAGCCCACTAGCGGGGGGGCCAGAGACCCAGTACTTC.

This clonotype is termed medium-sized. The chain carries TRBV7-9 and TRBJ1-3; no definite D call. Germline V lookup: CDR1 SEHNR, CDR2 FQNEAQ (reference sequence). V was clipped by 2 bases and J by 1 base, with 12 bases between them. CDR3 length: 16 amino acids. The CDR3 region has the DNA TGTGCCAGCAGCTTATTGGGTGGGGTGTCTGGAAACACCATATATTTT. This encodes CASSLLGGVSGNTIYF. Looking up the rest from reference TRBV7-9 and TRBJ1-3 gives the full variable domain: DTGVSQNPRHKITKRGQNVTFRCDPISEHNRLYWYRQTLGQGPEFLTYFQNEAQLEKSRLLSDRFSAERPKGSFSTLEIQRTEQGDSAMYLCASSLLGGVSGNTIYFGEGSWLTVV.

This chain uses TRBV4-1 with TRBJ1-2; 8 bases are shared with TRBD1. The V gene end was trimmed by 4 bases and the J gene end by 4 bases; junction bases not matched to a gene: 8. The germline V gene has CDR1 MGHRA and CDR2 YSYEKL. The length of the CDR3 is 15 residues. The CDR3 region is CASSRDRGLLYGYTF. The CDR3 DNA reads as TGCGCCAGCAGCCGCGACAGGGGATTGCTCTATGGCTACACCTTC.

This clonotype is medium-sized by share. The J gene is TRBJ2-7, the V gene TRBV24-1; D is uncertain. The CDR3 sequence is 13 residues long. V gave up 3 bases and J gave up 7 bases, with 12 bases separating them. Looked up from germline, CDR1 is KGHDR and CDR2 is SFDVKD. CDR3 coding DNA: TGTGCCACCAGTGATAAGGCCTATACAGAGCAGTACTTC. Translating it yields CATSDKAYTEQYF.

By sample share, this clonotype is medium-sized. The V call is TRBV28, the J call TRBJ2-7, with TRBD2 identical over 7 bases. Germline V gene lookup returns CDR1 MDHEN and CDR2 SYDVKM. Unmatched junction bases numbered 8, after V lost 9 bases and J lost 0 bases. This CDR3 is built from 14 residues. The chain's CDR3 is CASTQGGSSYEQYF. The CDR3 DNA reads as TGTGCCAGTACCCAGGGAGGGAGCTCCTACGAGCAGTACTTC.

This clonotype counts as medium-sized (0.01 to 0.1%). CDR3 sequence (DNA): TGTGCCAGCTCACCAGGGATAGGGAGCTCCTACGAGCAGTACTTC. This translates into CASSPGIGSSYEQYF. V and J are TRBV18 and TRBJ2-7; D is possibly TRBD2 (5 bases). Germline V gives CDR1 KGHSH, CDR2 LQKENI. CDR3 size: 15 residues. Trimming removed 2 bases from V and 0 bases from J, with 11 bases in between.

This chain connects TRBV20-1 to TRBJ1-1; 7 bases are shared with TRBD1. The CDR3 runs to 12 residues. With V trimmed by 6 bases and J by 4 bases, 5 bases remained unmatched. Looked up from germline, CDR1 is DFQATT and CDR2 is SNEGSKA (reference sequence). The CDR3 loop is CSAAGGSTEAFF. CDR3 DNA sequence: TGCAGTGCAGCAGGGGGGAGCACTGAAGCTTTCTTT.

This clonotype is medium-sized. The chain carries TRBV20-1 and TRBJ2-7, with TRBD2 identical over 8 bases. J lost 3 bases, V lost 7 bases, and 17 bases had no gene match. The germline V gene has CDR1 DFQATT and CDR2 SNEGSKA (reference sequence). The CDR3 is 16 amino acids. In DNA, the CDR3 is TGCAGTGTTCGGTTGAGCGGGAGTGGAGGGTACTACGAGCAGTACTTC. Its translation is CSVRLSGSGGYYEQYF.

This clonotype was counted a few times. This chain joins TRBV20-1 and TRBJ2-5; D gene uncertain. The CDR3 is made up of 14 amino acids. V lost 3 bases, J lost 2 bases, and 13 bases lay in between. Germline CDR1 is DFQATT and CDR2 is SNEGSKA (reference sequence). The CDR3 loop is CSASRKRAQETQYF. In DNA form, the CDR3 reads TGCAGTGCTAGTCGCAAGCGCGCTCAAGAGACCCAGTACTTC.

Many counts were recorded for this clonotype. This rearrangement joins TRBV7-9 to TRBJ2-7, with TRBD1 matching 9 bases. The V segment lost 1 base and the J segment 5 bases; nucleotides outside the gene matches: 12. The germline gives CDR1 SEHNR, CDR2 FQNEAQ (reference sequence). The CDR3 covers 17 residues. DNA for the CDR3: TGTGCCAGCAGCTTAGGCCTGGGACAGGGTTCTTCGAACGAGCAGTACTTC. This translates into CASSLGLGQGSSNEQYF.